A single sample gave rise to the 18 T cell receptor beta chains below, sequenced in a study of blood T cells in healthy people across ages. A second PCR, run for about 7 to 11 cycles, used a sample-barcoded 5' primer plus a J-beta primer mix. TCRdb fed the 5' RACE reads into MiXCR, producing one record per CDR3 protein. Of a few hundred thousand distinct CDR3 sequences in the sample, approximately 26% were seen once. The same data also went into a second study, on T cells of mothers and their children.

The specimen sequenced was blood. The receptors here all came from a boy aged 2 to 9 in good health.

The gene calls are TRBV5-1 and TRBJ2-3, with no clear D. From germline, CDR1 is SGHRS and CDR2 YFSETQ. V lost 0 bases to trimming and J lost 4 bases, with 12 bases between them. The CDR3 runs 15 residues. The CDR3 region is CASSLEPSAPDTQYF. DNA for the CDR3: TGCGCCAGCAGCTTGGAACCCTCGGCTCCAGATACGCAGTATTTT.

This CDR3 is CASSLPPPQPQHF. CDR3 DNA: TGTGCCAGCAGCTTGCCACCGCCTCAGCCCCAGCATTTT. The chain links TRBV7-9 to TRBJ1-5; D is unclear. Germline assignment: CDR1 SEHNR and CDR2 FQNEAQ (reference sequence). The CDR3 sequence is 13 residues long. The ends were cut back, 3 bases at V and 6 bases at J, with 9 bases in the middle. The full variable domain, rest sourced from reference TRBV7-9 and TRBJ1-5, is DTGVSQNPRHKITKRGQNVTFRCDPISEHNRLYWYRQTLGQGPEFLTYFQNEAQLEKSRLLSDRFSAERPKGSFSTLEIQRTEQGDSAMYLCASSLPPPQPQHFGDGTRLSIL.

This clonotype was counted only a few times. The chain uses TRBV20-1 and TRBJ2-1; D assignment may be TRBD1 or TRBD2 (5 bases each). TRBJ2-5 explains the end of the DNA better; the J call may be wrong. Germline CDR1 and CDR2: DFQATT and SNEGSKA (reference sequence). This CDR3 is built from 14 residues. In DNA form, the CDR3 reads TGCAGTGCTAGAGAGGGGGTCCAGAGGGAGACCCAGTACTTC. It codes for CSAREGVQRETQYF.

In its sample, this clonotype was seen a few times. The chain carries TRBV6-2 or TRBV6-3 and TRBJ2-5; 11 bases fit TRBD2. With the DNA end fitting TRBJ2-1 better, the J assignment may be wrong. Germline CDR1 and CDR2: MNHEY and SVGEGT. The CDR3 runs 14 residues. The CDR3 bases are TGTGCCAGCAAACTAGCGGGGGTCGGTGGTGAGCAGTTCTTC. Translation: CASKLAGVGGEQFF.

This sequence joins TRBV12-3 or TRBV12-4 and TRBJ2-1, with D possibly being TRBD2 (5 bases). The CDR3 is made up of 14 amino acids. Trimming removed 5 bases from V and 4 bases from J, with 12 bases in between. This chain's CDR3 is CASSVLGVYNEQFF. The CDR3 bases are TGTGCCAGCAGTGTTCTCGGGGTATACAATGAGCAGTTCTTC.

This clonotype occurred a few times. This chain links TRBV4-3 with TRBJ2-5; 7 nucleotides match TRBD2. CDR1 LGHNA and CDR2 YSLEER come from the germline V gene. The length of the CDR3 is 15 residues. V gave up 0 bases and J gave up 4 bases; unmatched junction bases: 5. The CDR3 DNA sequence: TGCGCCAGCAGCCAAGATAGTGGCGGGAGAGAGACCCAGTACTTC. Amino acid sequence: CASSQDSGGRETQYF.

CDR3 in amino acids: CASSRHPSLEETQYF. CDR3 nucleotide sequence: TGTGCCAGCAGCAGACACCCTAGCTTGGAGGAGACCCAGTACTTC. The rearrangement uses TRBV7-2 and TRBJ2-5; tentative D call: TRBD2 (5 bases). This CDR3 contains 15 residues. The V and J ends lost 5 bases and 5 bases respectively, with 18 bases between them. Germline values: CDR1 SGHTA, CDR2 FQGNSA.

Only a few counts were recorded for this clonotype. CDR3 coding DNA: TGTGCCTGGAGTGTACTTCCAGGAGCTAACTATGGCTACACCTTC. Translated: CAWSVLPGANYGYTF. This chain uses TRBV30 with TRBJ1-2; D ambiguous. The germline V gene has CDR1 GTSNPN and CDR2 SVGIG (reference sequence). V lost 0 bases and J 0 bases, leaving 11 bases between the germline ends. CDR3 length equals 15 residues. Variable domain in full (rest from reference TRBV30 and TRBJ1-2): SQTIHQWPATLVQPVGSPLSLECTVEGTSNPNLYWYRQAAGRGLQLLFYSVGIGQISSEVPQNLSASRPQDRQFILSSKKLLLSDSGFYLCAWSVLPGANYGYTFGSGTRLTVV.

The V gene is TRBV18, the J gene TRBJ2-1; 9 nucleotides align to TRBD2. V lost 2 bases and J lost 7; bases outside the gene matches: 3. There are 14 residues in the CDR3. CDR1 is KGHSH, CDR2 LQKENI, per germline. The CDR3 DNA is TGTGCCAGCTCACCAAGGACTAGCGAGAATGAGCAGTTCTTC. Translation gives CASSPRTSENEQFF.

This clonotype was seen a handful of times. Written as DNA, the CDR3 is TGTGCCAGCAGCCAAGATATCCGCAATGAGCAGTTCTTC. This sequence encodes CASSQDIRNEQFF. The chain links TRBV14 to TRBJ2-1; D not resolved. CDR1 is SGHDN and CDR2 is FVKESK in the germline V gene. The V end lost 0 bases, the J end lost 6 bases, and 6 bases lay between the germline ends. This CDR3 has 13 amino acids. The full variable domain, completed using reference TRBV14 and TRBJ2-1, is EAGVTQFPSHSVIEKGQTVTLRCDPISGHDNLYWYRRVMGKEIKFLLHFVKESKQDESGMPNNRFLAERTGGTYSTLKVQPAELEDSGVYFCASSQDIRNEQFFGPGTRLTVL.

This clonotype was observed a handful of times. The rearrangement uses TRBV27 and TRBJ2-1; 10 bases agree with TRBD1. CDR3 size: 14 residues. V was clipped by 3 bases and J by 9 bases; unmatched bases: 5. Germline V gene sequence: CDR1 MNHEY, CDR2 SMNVEV (reference sequence). As DNA, the CDR3 is TGTGCCAGCAGTTTGGGGACAGGGGAGGGTGAGCAGTTCTTC. Translated, it gives CASSLGTGEGEQFF.

This clonotype appeared many times. The chain links TRBV7-2 to TRBJ2-5, with 8 bases aligning to TRBD1. Trimming cost V 5 bases and J 3 bases; bases outside gene matches: 8. The CDR3 consists of 15 residues. Germline lookup yields CDR1 SGHTA and CDR2 FQGNSA. CDR3 region: CASSPDRAGKETQYF. The DNA for the CDR3 is TGTGCCAGCAGCCCGGACAGGGCTGGGAAAGAGACCCAGTACTTC.

V usage is TRBV29-1 and J usage is TRBJ2-5; 8 bases are shared with TRBD1. CDR3 size: 13 residues. Germline values: CDR1 SQVTM, CDR2 ANQGSEA. With V trimmed by 5 bases and J by 5 bases, 7 bases remained unmatched. CDR3: CSVHRTGSETQYF. As DNA, the CDR3 is TGCAGCGTTCATCGGACAGGGAGCGAGACCCAGTACTTC.

The V call is TRBV6-1, the J call TRBJ2-5, with 8 bases fitting TRBD1. Germline CDR1 is MNHNS and CDR2 is SASEGT. V gave up 5 bases and J gave up 7 bases; unmatched junction bases: 12. The CDR3 spans 15 residues. CDR3 sequence (DNA): TGTGCCAGCAGTACCTGGGACAGGCATCTGGGGACCCAGTACTTC. Its protein product is CASSTWDRHLGTQYF.

The chain recombines TRBV14 with TRBJ2-5, with 9 bases fitting TRBD2. Germline V CDR1 and CDR2: SGHDN, FVKESK. This CDR3 has 17 residues. With V trimmed by 0 bases and J by 2 bases, 7 bases remained unmatched. The chain's CDR3 is CASSQDRWRGGQETQYF. CDR3 in DNA: TGTGCCAGCAGCCAAGATCGTTGGCGGGGGGGGCAAGAGACCCAGTACTTC.

This clonotype has more than one count but fewer than ten. The chain is built from TRBV20-1 and TRBJ1-2, with a tentative D call TRBD1 (6 bases). The CDR3 totals 13 residues. Germline V gene data show CDR1 as DFQATT and CDR2 as SNEGSKA (reference sequence). V dropped 0 bases and J dropped 6 bases, with 11 bases sitting between them. DNA of the CDR3: TGCAGTGCTAGAGATTGGGGACAAGATGGCTACACCTTC. It encodes CSARDWGQDGYTF.

This clonotype was seen more than once but under ten times. The chain carries TRBV12-5 and TRBJ2-4, with TRBD1 identical over 7 bases. Germline V lookup: CDR1 LGHNT, CDR2 FRNRAP. The length of the CDR3 is 13 residues. V lost 3 bases to trimming and J lost 7 bases; unmatched junction nucleotides: 3. CDR3 coding DNA: TGTGCTAGTGGTTTAGAGGGGGCGAACATTCAGTACTTC. Encoded protein: CASGLEGANIQYF.

Details on this clonotype: The junction does not match germline at one end; this may be a read error. The gene calls are TRBV20-1 and TRBJ2-5, with D uncertain. The tail of the sequence fits TRBJ2-1 better, so the J call may be wrong. CDR3 length equals 12 residues. Germline lookup yields CDR1 DFQATT and CDR2 SNEGSKA (reference sequence). CDR3 sequence: CSARVKINEQFF. Written as DNA, the CDR3 is TGTAGTGCTAGAGTCAAAATCAATGAGCAGTTCTTC.